This TCR beta chain is from a study of shared clonotypes between healthy human individuals. Study-level results: Generally, estimated richness proved larger in naive subsets than it did in memory subsets. Blood was the only sampled material, and tissue repertoires likely differ.

The run depth of the assay was deep. The repertoire was sequenced with immunoSEQ multiplex PCR; TCRdb's copy has only in-frame clones and lacks some. The sample consists of about 600,000 clones, almost 97% of them appearing once. The CDR3 loop spans 16 amino acids. The V gene lost 5 bases and the J gene lost 0 bases, with 14 bases spanning the gap. Germline CDR1 PRHDT, CDR2 FYEKMQ (reference sequence). Into CD45RA+ naive and CD45RA-negative memory subsets, the CD4+ cells were split. About this clone: Its antigen is unidentified.

The sample taken for sequencing was naive CD4+ T cells sorted from blood. The subset here: CD45RA+ positively selected. The TCR was taken from a woman aged 25 to 39 in good health. The chain has TRBV13 and TRBJ2-1; D unresolved. The CDR3 coding sequence is TGTGCCAGCAGCCCCCTTCCTAAAGGCTCCTACAATGAGCAGTTCTTC. The encoded protein is CASSPLPKGSYNEQFF.